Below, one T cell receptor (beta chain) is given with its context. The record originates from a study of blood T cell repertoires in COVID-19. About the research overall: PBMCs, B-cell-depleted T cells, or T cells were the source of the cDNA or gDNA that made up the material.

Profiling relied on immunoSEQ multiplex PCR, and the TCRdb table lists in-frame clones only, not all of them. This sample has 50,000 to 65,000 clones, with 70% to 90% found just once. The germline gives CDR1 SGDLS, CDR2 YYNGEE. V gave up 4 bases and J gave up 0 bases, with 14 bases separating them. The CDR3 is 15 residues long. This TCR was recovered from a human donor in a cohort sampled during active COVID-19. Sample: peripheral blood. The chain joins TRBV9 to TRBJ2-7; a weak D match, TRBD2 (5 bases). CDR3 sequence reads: CASSPDGLVSYEQYF. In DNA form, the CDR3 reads TGTGCCAGCAGCCCAGATGGACTGGTCTCCTACGAGCAGTACTTC.